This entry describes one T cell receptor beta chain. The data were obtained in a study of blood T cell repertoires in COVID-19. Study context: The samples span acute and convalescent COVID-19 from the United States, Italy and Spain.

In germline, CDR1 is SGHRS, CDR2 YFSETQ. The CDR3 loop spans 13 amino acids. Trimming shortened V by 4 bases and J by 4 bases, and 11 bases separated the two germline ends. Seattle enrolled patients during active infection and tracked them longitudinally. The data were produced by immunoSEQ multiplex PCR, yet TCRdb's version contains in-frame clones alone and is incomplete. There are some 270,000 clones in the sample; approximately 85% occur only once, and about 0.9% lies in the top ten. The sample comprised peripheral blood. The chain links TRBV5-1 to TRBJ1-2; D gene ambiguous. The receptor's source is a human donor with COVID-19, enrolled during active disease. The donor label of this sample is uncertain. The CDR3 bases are TGCGCCAGCAGCCCGGGGAGAGGCTATGGCTACACCTTC. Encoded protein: CASSPGRGYGYTF.